The 4 T cell receptor beta chains reported below all come from one sample, sequenced in a study of T cells in Graves' hyperthyroidism and ophthalmopathy. Using RNA transcripts as the source, TCR beta CDR3 regions were amplified. TCR CDR3 regions were first amplified by RT-PCR with HTBI primers. In TCRdb, the multiplex PCR reads were re-called with MiXCR into one record per CDR3 protein. The sample consists of approximately 210,000 distinct CDR3 sequences, over 15% of them appearing once. Sequenced input: blood. These receptor sequences come from a man aged 45-65 years with Graves' hyperthyroidism.

This clonotype was seen many times. CDR3 amino acids: CASSLDYTDTQYF. The DNA for the CDR3 is TGTGCCAGCAGCTTAGACTACACAGATACGCAGTATTTT. This sequence joins TRBV11-3 and TRBJ2-3; unclear D gene. The CDR3 runs to 13 residues. V was trimmed by 0 bases and J by 2 bases, leaving 3 bases between them. CDR1 SGHNT and CDR2 YENEEA come from the germline V gene.

At least ten counts were recorded for this clonotype. The chain employs TRBV20-1 and TRBJ2-3, with D tentatively TRBD1 (6 bases). The CDR3 is 13 residues long. Trimming took 7 bases from V and 1 from J, leaving 12 bases between them. Looked up from germline, CDR1 is DFQATT and CDR2 is SNEGSKA (reference sequence). The CDR3 spells CSVEGVGTDTQYF. The DNA of the CDR3 is TGCAGTGTAGAGGGGGTGGGCACAGATACGCAGTATTTT.

For this clonotype: A much more abundant neighbour one base away suggests this may be a read error. The chain uses TRBV12-3 or TRBV12-4 and TRBJ2-2; 8 bases fit TRBD1. This CDR3 is built from 15 residues. CDR3: CASNLETGATGELFF. CDR3 DNA: TGTGCCAGCAATTTAGAGACAGGGGCCACCGGGGAGCTGTTTTTT.

The J gene is TRBJ2-4, the V gene TRBV5-1; 8 bases match TRBD2. With 0 bases clipped from V and 8 bases from J, the junction kept 7 bases outside the gene matches. The CDR3 runs to 15 residues. Germline V gene data show CDR1 as SGHRS and CDR2 as YFSETQ. The CDR3 loop reads CASSLAGRAADIQYF. CDR3 sequence (DNA): TGCGCCAGCAGCTTGGCCGGGAGGGCGGCGGACATTCAGTACTTC.